The present TCR beta chain was sequenced within a study of CD8+CD57+ T cells in acquired aplastic anemia (dated by TCRdb to the late 2010s). Background for the entire study: A mean of around 3.3 ug of DNA, ranging from roughly 0.19 to 30 ug, was extracted from sorted CD4+ and CD8+ cells. CD8+CD57+ expansion was defined as frequency above the mean frequency observed in healthy subjects. What the authors observed across the whole study: CD8+ Simpson's diversity did not differ significantly between patients and healthy controls (P=0.060). Although twenty-nine CD8+ CDR3 sequences were shared by patients and controls, these sequences appeared highly expressed in patients and within the immunodominant clones of patients.

The patients picked for sequencing were ones in whom flow cytometry had shown an expansion of CD8+CD57+ cells. All patients had severe acquired aplastic anemia diagnosed by International Study of Aplastic Anemia and Agranulocytosis and Camitta criteria. Patients had received no therapy at the time of blood sampling. In the study, sorted CD4+ and CD8+ blood T cells from patients with severe aplastic anemia and from healthy subjects underwent deep sequencing of TCR repertoires. In the USA, patient enrollment took place under clinicaltrials.gov protocols 00001620, 01623167, 00001397, 00071045, 00081523 and 00961064. Ficoll-Paque density gradient centrifugation was used to isolate peripheral blood mononuclear cells. Before DNA was extracted, CD4+ and CD8+ T cells were sorted using either FACS or magnetic beads. As concerns this clonotype: Its antigen remains unidentified. The sample holds no much larger clone one base away, and base qualities are not on file.

From its cysteine to its phenylalanine, the CDR3 spans 14 amino acids. The kept DNA is CDR3 alone, 42 bases in frame from the first base. CDR1 and CDR2, per the germline V gene, are SGHAT and FQNNGV. The V and J ends are trimmed by 5 bases and 3 bases, leaving 14 bases between them. Genomic DNA was used as template for profiling of TCR beta VDJ combinations and CDR3 sequences. An Illumina HiSeq 2000 was the platform used for TCR repertoire sequencing. Per the original workflow: Repertoires were assessed using TRBV/TRBJ rearrangement plots, CDR3 size and DJ length profiles, and Simpson's diversity index. The most abundant DNA sequence in the deep sequencing data was defined as the immunodominant clone. CDR3 amino acid sequences were screened for sharing across subjects and were compared with published repertoires and the VDJdb database. TCRdb handled the public reads itself, with Q25 trimming in fastp and clone calling in MiXCR, and kept productive beta chains. Merged by CDR3 protein, the rows form single entries marked with the most common genes and DNA. These V and J calls are TCRdb output, not the study's own analysis. The sample table lists 200,000 to 250,000 distinct CDR3 sequences, around three fifths of them with a count of one. The ten largest clones add up to roughly 62% of the sample.

The sample taken for sequencing was sorted CD4+, CD8+, or CD8+CD57+ T cells (not recorded which) from PBMCs. The receptor was derived from a human donor with aplastic anemia. The chain uses TRBV11-2 and TRBJ2-7; the D call is tentative, TRBD1 or TRBD2, as each matches 5 bases. This receptor carries the CDR3 CASSPGTAGYEQYF. The DNA sequence is TGTGCCAGCAGCCCCGGGACGGCGGGCTACGAGCAGTACTTC.